This entry is about one T cell receptor beta chain. Here immunoSEQ multiplex PCR was the method, and the copy in TCRdb shows in-frame clones only, minus some. The sample lists around 42,000 clones; 81% were seen once. The data were taken from a study of PD-L1 blockade in urothelial cancer. Overall study: In the patient group, most of the roughly 30 were males with bladder-origin urothelial cancer. Earlier, patients had received 0 to 3 chemotherapy regimens. Analysis of blood occurred 3 weeks (second dose) and 6 weeks after treatment start.

CDR1 and CDR2 (germline): MGHRA, YSYEKL. The V end lost 2 bases, the J end lost 7 bases, and 15 bases lay between the germline ends. The CDR3 loop spans 15 amino acids. Sequencing used PBMCs, obtained around atezolizumab (anti-PD-L1) treatment. This sequence originates from a man between 65 and 80 years old with urothelial cancer. The chain combines TRBV4-1 with TRBJ1-5; D is perhaps TRBD1 (6 bases). The CDR3 DNA follows: TGCGCCAGCAGCCAACGGACAGTCAAGGGCCAGCCCCAGCATTTT. Protein product: CASSQRTVKGQPQHF.